This T cell receptor beta chain was documented in a study of shared clonotypes between healthy human individuals. In the study overall: CD4 naive cells filled three plates per donor, CD4 memory three, CD8 naive two and CD8 memory one.

Adult donors, all healthy and HIV-negative, had no recent acute infections or vaccinations. Within Nashville, Tennessee resided all donors, each a Caucasian adult. CD45RA+ naive and CD45RA-negative memory subsets were separated from CD4+ cells. Method: immunoSEQ multiplex PCR; TCRdb's copy keeps in-frame clones and lacks some. The repertoire holds 2 million to 2.5 million clones, approximately 94% seen once, with about 0.13% in the top ten. The germline CDR1 and CDR2 sequences are SEHNR and FQNEAQ (reference sequence). The V and J ends lost 1 base and 2 bases respectively, with 15 bases between them. There are 17 residues in the CDR3.

The material sequenced was naive CD4+ T cells sorted from blood. As to subset: CD45RA+ positively selected. The gene calls are TRBV7-9 and TRBJ1-3; D might be TRBD1 (6 bases). The source is a man between 18 and 29 years old in good health. CDR3 loop: CASSLVSLGHAGNTIYF. The DNA of the CDR3 is TGTGCCAGCAGCTTAGTATCCCTGGGACACGCTGGAAACACCATATATTTT.